These 20 T cell receptor beta chains came from one sample sequenced in a study of blood T cell repertoires in COVID-19. Generated by immunoSEQ multiplex PCR, the TCRdb table keeps only in-frame clones and is missing some. Here the sample spans 30,000 to 40,000 clones, roughly 82% being singletons. Sequenced input: peripheral blood. All receptors come from a man aged 80 or over with active or convalescent COVID-19.

V is TRBV7-6 and J is TRBJ2-2, with D possibly matching TRBD2 (6 bases). This CDR3 is built from 19 residues. V was cut by 1 base and J by 6 bases, with 24 bases left in between. The V gene's germline CDR1 is SGHVS and CDR2 FNYEAQ. CDR3 nucleotide sequence: TGTGCCAGCAGCTTAGAACCCCCCCCCGGAGGGCCTAGGGCCGGGGAGCTGTTTTTT. Amino acid sequence: CASSLEPPPGGPRAGELFF.

Here the CDR3 reads CASSLGGVLYAFF. The CDR3 DNA follows: TGTGCCAGCAGCTTAGGTGGAGTACTTTATGCGTTCTTC. The chain joins TRBV11-3 to TRBJ2-1; D is unresolved. The germline V gene has CDR1 SGHNT and CDR2 YENEEA. This CDR3 region has 13 residues. V was cut by 1 base and J by 15 bases, with 16 bases left in between.

The chain is built from TRBV11-2 and TRBJ2-7; D possibly corresponds to TRBD1 (6 bases). Germline V gives CDR1 SGHAT, CDR2 FQNNGV. V was clipped by 11 bases and J by 2 bases, with 16 bases between them. This CDR3 has 13 amino acids. This CDR3 is CAWGMGAAYEQYF. The CDR3 region has the DNA TGTGCCTGGGGGATGGGGGCCGCCTACGAGCAGTACTTC.

V and J are TRBV24-1 and TRBJ2-7, with a tentative D call TRBD1 (6 bases). V lost 5 bases to trimming and J lost 1 base, with 11 bases between them. This CDR3 contains 14 residues. Germline CDR1 and CDR2: KGHDR and SFDVKD. CDR3 sequence: CATSAQGRSYEQYF. CDR3 DNA: TGTGCCACCAGTGCCCAGGGGCGTTCCTACGAGCAGTACTTC.

This chain joins TRBV7-9 and TRBJ1-2, with TRBD1 as a possible D gene (5 bases). CDR3 size: 13 residues. The V gene's germline CDR1 is SEHNR and CDR2 FQNEAQ (reference sequence). Between the trimmed V and J ends, which lost 1 base and 6 bases, there was a span of 9 bases. The CDR3 reads CASSLEGPDGYTF. DNA for the CDR3: TGTGCCAGCAGCTTAGAGGGGCCGGATGGCTACACCTTC.

The chain joins TRBV6-2 or TRBV6-3 to TRBJ2-1; 9 nucleotides match TRBD1. The CDR3 runs 16 residues. The V and J ends lost 0 bases and 3 bases, in that order; junction bases with no gene match: 3. Germline lookup yields CDR1 MNHEY and CDR2 SVGEGT. This CDR3 is CASSYSTDRGYNEQFF. CDR3 DNA sequence: TGTGCCAGCAGTTACTCCACGGACAGGGGCTACAATGAGCAGTTCTTC.

This clone occurred a few times. The chain joins TRBV19 to TRBJ2-1; D possibly corresponds to TRBD1 (7 bases). Germline values: CDR1 LNHDA, CDR2 SQIVND (reference sequence). This CDR3 is built from 14 residues. Trimming removed 10 bases at V and 0 bases at J, with 13 bases between. CDR3 in amino acids: CATSQGGSYNEQFF. The DNA for the CDR3 is TGTGCCACCTCGCAGGGGGGCTCCTACAATGAGCAGTTCTTC.

The genes are TRBV29-1 and TRBJ2-5, with TRBD2 matching 7 bases. The CDR3 is 14 residues long. The germline V gene encodes CDR1 SQVTM and CDR2 ANQGSEA. With V trimmed by 4 bases and J by 2 bases, 7 bases remained unmatched. The CDR3 region has the DNA TGCAGCGTTGGGGGGGAAGCGGGGCAAGAGACCCAGTACTTC. Translation gives CSVGGEAGQETQYF.

The chain has TRBV7-8 and TRBJ1-2, with 7 positions matching TRBD1. This CDR3 comprises 15 residues. Unmatched junction bases numbered 12, after V lost 5 bases and J lost 6 bases. CDR1 and CDR2 from the germline V gene are SGHVS and FQNEAQ. The CDR3 reads CASSRLQGELDGYTF. As DNA, the CDR3 is TGTGCCAGCAGCCGACTCCAGGGGGAGTTGGATGGCTACACCTTC.

The genes are TRBV28 and TRBJ2-5; 7 positions agree with TRBD2. V was pared by 8 bases and J by 1 base, with 1 base of the junction left unmatched. The CDR3 runs to 12 residues. Germline loops: CDR1 MDHEN, CDR2 SYDVKM. CDR3 DNA sequence: TGTGCCAGCTTAGCGGGCCAAGAGACCCAGTACTTC. Translation gives CASLAGQETQYF.

The chain combines TRBV19 with TRBJ1-2; D uncertain. Germline CDR1 and CDR2: LNHDA and SQIVND (reference sequence). This CDR3 comprises 11 residues. V was cut by 7 bases and J by 2 bases, with 5 bases left in between. CDR3 amino acids: CASTRNYGYTF. Here the CDR3 DNA reads TGTGCCAGTACCAGAAACTATGGCTACACCTTC.

The V gene is TRBV15, the J gene TRBJ2-1, with TRBD2 identical over 11 bases. The CDR3 runs 14 residues. Germline-derived CDR1 and CDR2 are LNHNV and YYDKDF (reference sequence). Losses at the gene ends were 3 bases for V and 10 bases for J; bases not matched to a gene: 5. CDR3 loop: CATSRTSGTREQFF. The CDR3 DNA follows: TGTGCCACCAGCAGGACTAGCGGGACCCGAGAGCAGTTCTTC.

This clone was seen just once. The V call is TRBV3-1 (or the pseudogene TRBV3-2), the J call TRBJ2-7; TRBD2 matches 8 bases. V gave up 0 bases and J gave up 3 bases; unmatched junction bases: 1. The CDR3 covers 14 residues. Germline loops: CDR1 LGHDT, CDR2 YNNKEL (reference sequence). The CDR3 coding sequence is TGTGCCAGCAGCCAAGAGGGACTAGTCTACGAGCAGTACTTC. Amino acids: CASSQEGLVYEQYF.

V is TRBV5-1 and J is TRBJ2-1, with unresolved D. V lost 0 bases, J lost 7 bases, and 8 bases lay in between. CDR1 is SGHRS and CDR2 is YFSETQ in the germline V gene. CDR3 length: 13 amino acids. CDR3 coding DNA: TGCGCCAGCAGCTTGGCGGGTAATAATGAGCAGTTCTTC. Residues: CASSLAGNNEQFF.

This chain links TRBV12-3 or TRBV12-4 with TRBJ2-4; possible D gene TRBD1, 6 bases. The CDR3 length is 12 residues. V was trimmed by 3 bases and J by 15 bases, leaving 15 bases between them. The CDR3 nucleotides read TGTGCCAGCAGTTTTCGATCAGGGGTTGTGTACTTC. This translates into CASSFRSGVVYF.

This chain links TRBV5-1 with TRBJ1-1; the D gene is possibly TRBD1 (5 bases). The CDR3 length is 14 residues. V was trimmed by 4 bases and J by 0 bases, leaving 10 bases between them. CDR1 SGHRS and CDR2 YFSETQ come from the germline V gene. The CDR3 bases are TGCGCCAGCAGCCCAGGGACTATGAACACTGAAGCTTTCTTT. It codes for CASSPGTMNTEAFF.

This chain connects TRBV7-6 to TRBJ1-2; 8 nucleotides line up with TRBD1. CDR3 length: 15 residues. From germline, CDR1 is SGHVS and CDR2 FNYEAQ. V was pared by 5 bases and J by 5 bases, with 10 bases of the junction left unmatched. The CDR3 here is CASSPPGQGSYGYTF. CDR3 in DNA: TGTGCCAGCAGCCCCCCCGGACAGGGTTCTTATGGCTACACCTTC.

A single count supports this clone. This chain uses TRBV19 with TRBJ2-2, with 14 bases aligning to TRBD2. Germline V CDR1 and CDR2: LNHDA, SQIVND (reference sequence). The CDR3 loop spans 19 amino acids. The trim removed 3 bases at V and 4 bases at J, leaving 10 bases unmatched. CDR3 coding DNA: TGTGCCAGTAGTATTAGGGGGACTAGCGGGAGATTTATCACCGGGGAGCTGTTTTTT. Encoded protein: CASSIRGTSGRFITGELFF.

The chain combines TRBV19 with TRBJ1-5; the match to TRBD1 covers 8 bases. The CDR3 has 17 residues. Germline CDR1 and CDR2: LNHDA and SQIVND (reference sequence). The trim removed 3 bases at V and 5 bases at J, leaving 12 bases unmatched. For the CDR3, the DNA is TGTGCCAGTAGTATCGCACCGAGGACAGGGTTTCATCAGCCCCAGCATTTT. Translated, it gives CASSIAPRTGFHQPQHF.

This clone was seen a single time. The V and J genes are TRBV18 and TRBJ2-3, with TRBD2 matching over 8 bases. CDR3 length equals 15 residues. Unmatched junction bases numbered 6, after V lost 4 bases and J lost 3 bases. CDR1 and CDR2 from the germline V gene are KGHSH and LQKENI. CDR3 coding DNA: TGTGCCAGCTCACTAAGAACTAGCGGAACAGATACGCAGTATTTT. Its translation: CASSLRTSGTDTQYF.